The 30 T cell receptor beta chains given below trace back to one sample, sequenced in a study of T cell repertoires in cytomegalovirus infection. TCRdb fed the reads into MiXCR, producing one record per CDR3 protein. The table records approximately 750,000 distinct CDR3 sequences, less than 40% of them present only once. Specimen: PBMCs. The receptors shown here come from a human donor in good health (CMV status not recorded). Some clones in this sample may be carry-over from other donors' samples.

This clonotype was found a few times. The chain is built from TRBV28 and TRBJ1-5, with D tentatively TRBD1 (6 bases). V lost 7 bases to trimming and J lost 3 bases, with 16 bases between them. Germline V gene sequence: CDR1 MDHEN, CDR2 SYDVKM. The CDR3 is made up of 15 amino acids. The CDR3 spells CASIPSGGINQPQHF. DNA for the CDR3: TGTGCCAGCATCCCTTCTGGGGGCATCAATCAGCCCCAGCATTTT.

This clonotype was picked up many times. Here the CDR3 DNA reads TGTGCCAGCAGCCAGGGAGGCCTGATCTATGGCTACACCTTC. Translated, it gives CASSQGGLIYGYTF. This chain links TRBV7-2 with TRBJ1-2; a possible D gene is TRBD1 (5 bases). CDR1 and CDR2 (germline): SGHTA, FQGNSA. The CDR3 covers 14 residues. Trimming left V 5 bases short and J 4 bases short, with 14 bases between.

The CDR3 is CASSSLTGQGISDYGYTF. CDR3 DNA sequence: TGTGCCAGCAGTTCACTTACGGGACAGGGGATCTCGGACTATGGCTACACCTTC. This chain connects TRBV6-2 or TRBV6-3 to TRBJ1-2; 10 positions agree with TRBD1. Germline V gene lookup returns CDR1 MNHEY and CDR2 SVGEGT. The V segment lost 4 bases and the J segment 3 bases; nucleotides outside the gene matches: 14. CDR3 length: 18 residues.

The chain employs TRBV27 and TRBJ1-1, with D unresolved. This CDR3 region has 14 residues. The germline V and J ends were trimmed by 5 bases and 4 bases, with 14 bases remaining between them. Germline CDR1 reads MNHEY; CDR2 reads SMNVEV (reference sequence). The DNA for the CDR3 is TGTGCCAGCAGTCCCTCGCGGGGTAGCACTGAAGCTTTCTTT. Its translation is CASSPSRGSTEAFF.

The rearrangement links TRBV4-2 to TRBJ2-7; D may match TRBD1 or TRBD2 (8 bases each). The CDR3 has 16 amino acids. V shed 5 bases and J shed 1 base, with 18 bases lying between them. Looked up from germline, CDR1 is LGHNA and CDR2 is YNFKEQ. In nucleotides, the CDR3 is TGTGCCAGCAGCACCGGACAGGGCGGGGGGTCCTACGAGCAGTACTTC. Its translation is CASSTGQGGGSYEQYF.

For this clonotype: One base away lies a much larger clone, so this may be a sequencing read error. The rearrangement uses TRBV7-2 and TRBJ1-5, with D unresolved. The CDR3 has 13 residues. CDR1 and CDR2 (germline): SGHTA, FQGNSA. CDR3 coding DNA: TGTGCCAGCAGCCCAGAGGGTTCTCAGACCCAGCATTTT. It translates to CASSPEGSQTQHF.

The rearrangement uses TRBV20-1 and TRBJ1-5; D remains ambiguous. CDR1 and CDR2 from the germline V gene are DFQATT and SNEGSKA (reference sequence). The CDR3 covers 13 residues. V lost 3 bases, J lost 4 bases, and 10 bases lay in between. The CDR3, as DNA: TGCAGTGCTAGTTGGAGGAGTAATCAGCCCCAGCATTTT. This sequence encodes CSASWRSNQPQHF.

The genes are TRBV12-3 or TRBV12-4 and TRBJ2-3, with D hard to call. The CDR3 loop spans 14 amino acids. Deletions cut 5 bases from V and 1 base from J, with 10 bases between. CDR3 residues: CASSAFVRTDTQYF. The CDR3, as DNA: TGTGCCAGCAGTGCGTTCGTCCGCACAGATACGCAGTATTTT.

In this sample, this clonotype turned up a few times. The V call is TRBV6-5, the J call TRBJ2-3; D gene unclear. This CDR3 contains 15 residues. The germline V gene encodes CDR1 MNHEY and CDR2 SVGAGI. The V gene lost 3 bases and the J gene lost 4 bases, with 14 bases spanning the gap. The CDR3 DNA reads as TGTGCCAGCAGTTATTCCGATGGGCCTGCAGATACGCAGTATTTT. Protein sequence: CASSYSDGPADTQYF.

Concerning this clonotype itself: One end of the junction does not line up with germline, which may come from a read error. This sequence joins TRBV12-3 or TRBV12-4 and TRBJ2-2; 10 positions match TRBD2. The CDR3 runs 15 residues. CDR3 in DNA: TGTGCCAGCAGTGGGGGACTAGCGAAGACCGGGGAGCTGTTTTTT. Translating it yields CASSGGLAKTGELFF.

This clonotype was picked up a small number of times. The rearrangement joins TRBV7-2 to TRBJ1-4; the match to TRBD1 covers 7 bases. The length of the CDR3 is 14 residues. The V gene's germline CDR1 is SGHTA and CDR2 FQGNSA. V lost 3 bases and J lost 8; bases outside the gene matches: 6. The CDR3 DNA reads as TGTGCCAGCAGCTTTGTACAGGGGAGGGAAAAACTGTTTTTT. This encodes CASSFVQGREKLFF. Looking up the rest from reference TRBV7-2 and TRBJ1-4 gives the full variable domain: GAGVSQSPSNKVTEKGKDVELRCDPISGHTALYWYRQSLGQGLEFLIYFQGNSAPDKSGLPSDRFSAERTGGSVSTLTIQRTQQEDSAVYLCASSFVQGREKLFFGSGTQLSVL.

CDR3 DNA: TGTGCCAGCAGCCCACGTTCAGGGTCCCTCTCCGAGCAGTACTTC. Translated: CASSPRSGSLSEQYF. The rearrangement links TRBV5-6 to TRBJ2-7; D perhaps matches TRBD1 (5 bases). Germline assignment: CDR1 SGHDT and CDR2 YYEEEE. The CDR3 covers 15 residues. Trimming took 4 bases from V and 6 from J, leaving 20 bases between them.

In this sample, this clonotype turned up a few times. V gene TRBV4-2 combines with J gene TRBJ1-6; D unresolved. The germline V gene encodes CDR1 LGHNA and CDR2 YNFKEQ. CDR3 length: 16 amino acids. The ends were cut back, 2 bases at V and 3 bases at J, with 11 bases in the middle. This CDR3 is CASSQLLLFYNSPLHF. The CDR3 DNA sequence: TGTGCCAGCAGCCAACTGCTCTTATTCTATAATTCACCCCTCCACTTT.

This clonotype occurred many times. The chain has TRBV7-2 and TRBJ2-3; D is uncertain. The CDR3 is 15 amino acids. Trimming shortened V by 2 bases and J by 2 bases, and 11 bases separated the two germline ends. CDR1 and CDR2 (germline): SGHTA, FQGNSA. Written as DNA, the CDR3 is TGTGCCAGCAGCTTAAAAGTCGGCGCCACAGATACGCAGTATTTT. It yields the protein CASSLKVGATDTQYF.

Only a few counts were recorded for this clonotype. The rearrangement links TRBV6-1 to TRBJ2-7; 14 bases align to TRBD2. V was clipped by 7 bases and J by 4 bases; unmatched bases: 9. The germline CDR1 and CDR2 sequences are MNHNS and SASEGT. The CDR3 is 16 residues long. CDR3 protein: CASTPLRLAGGYEQYF. In nucleotides, the CDR3 is TGTGCCAGCACCCCCCTGAGACTAGCGGGGGGGTACGAGCAGTACTTC.

The sample holds a few counts of this clonotype. CDR3 sequence: CASSRKLDSRSYEQYF. The CDR3 bases are TGTGCCAGCAGCAGAAAATTGGACTCCCGGAGCTACGAGCAGTACTTC. V gene TRBV4-2 combines with J gene TRBJ2-7, with a weak D call TRBD2 (5 bases). The V end lost 5 bases, the J end lost 3 bases, and 20 bases lay between the germline ends. Germline CDR1 LGHNA, CDR2 YNFKEQ. The CDR3 is 16 amino acids.

The chain carries TRBV28 and TRBJ1-4; weak D call: TRBD1 (5 bases). The germline gives CDR1 MDHEN, CDR2 SYDVKM. The CDR3 loop spans 14 amino acids. V was cut by 0 bases and J by 8 bases, with 10 bases left in between. This CDR3 is CASSLWDMKEKLFF. In nucleotides, the CDR3 is TGTGCCAGCAGTTTATGGGACATGAAGGAAAAACTGTTTTTT. The entire variable domain, with the rest obtained from reference TRBV28 and TRBJ1-4, is as follows: DVKVTQSSRYLVKRTGEKVFLECVQDMDHENMFWYRQDPGLGLRLIYFSYDVKMKEKGDIPEGYSVSREKKERFSLILESASTNQTSMYLCASSLWDMKEKLFFGSGTQLSVL.

The chain is built from TRBV6-6 and TRBJ2-2, with D perhaps TRBD1 (5 bases). In germline, CDR1 is MNHNY, CDR2 SVGAGI (reference sequence). The CDR3 is 17 amino acids. The germline V and J ends were trimmed by 8 bases and 0 bases, with 19 bases remaining between them. CDR3 nucleotides: TGTGCCAGCGGAAGGAACTCAGGGCCATCGAACACCGGGGAGCTGTTTTTT. Translating gives CASGRNSGPSNTGELFF.

The rearrangement uses TRBV6-2 or TRBV6-3 and TRBJ2-1, with TRBD2 identical over 9 bases. Germline CDR1 is MNHEY and CDR2 is SVGEGT. After removal of 6 bases from V and 9 bases from J, the junction contained 12 bases not matched to a gene. The CDR3 sequence is 15 residues long. This CDR3 is CASSTPILAGAEQFF. The DNA of the CDR3 is TGTGCCAGCAGCACACCGATTTTAGCGGGAGCTGAGCAGTTCTTC.

This clonotype appeared a few times. The rearrangement joins TRBV11-2 to TRBJ2-2; 9 nucleotides agree with TRBD1. Per germline, CDR1 SGHAT and CDR2 FQNNGV. The CDR3 has 18 amino acids. The J segment lost 3 bases and the V segment lost 5 bases, leaving 13 bases of the junction unmatched. The CDR3 DNA reads as TGTGCCAGCAGCCTCCCCGGGACAGGGAAGAGGTACACCGGGGAGCTGTTTTTT. Translating it yields CASSLPGTGKRYTGELFF.

The chain carries TRBV6-1 and TRBJ2-3, with 10 bases lining up with TRBD2. Germline assignment: CDR1 MNHNS and CDR2 SASEGT. Trimming took 3 bases from V and 3 from J; bases not matched to a gene: 3. The CDR3 is 15 residues long. The CDR3: CASSELAGDTDTQYF. In DNA form, the CDR3 reads TGTGCCAGCAGTGAGCTAGCGGGAGATACAGATACGCAGTATTTT.

J is TRBJ2-3 and V is TRBV20-1; no clear D gene. The germline V and J ends were trimmed by 4 bases and 3 bases, with 17 bases remaining between them. There are 15 residues in the CDR3. Germline CDR1 reads DFQATT; CDR2 reads SNEGSKA (reference sequence). CDR3 coding DNA: TGCAGTGCTACAAACCGACGAGTGGGGACAGATACGCAGTATTTT. Translating it yields CSATNRRVGTDTQYF.

V is TRBV28 and J is TRBJ1-1; D unresolved. Germline V gene lookup returns CDR1 MDHEN and CDR2 SYDVKM. V was cut by 6 bases and J by 1 base, with 21 bases left in between. This CDR3 has 17 residues. The CDR3 here is CASRTSLIVGKNTEAFF. The CDR3, as DNA: TGTGCCAGCAGAACATCCCTGATTGTAGGGAAGAACACTGAAGCTTTCTTT.

The rearrangement links TRBV7-8 to TRBJ2-2; 10 bases fit TRBD1. This CDR3 spans 18 amino acids. The V gene's germline CDR1 is SGHVS and CDR2 FQNEAQ. J gave up 7 bases and V 3 bases, and 14 bases lay outside the gene matches. DNA for the CDR3: TGTGCCAGCAGCTTGCCGCCTCCGGGACAGGGGTACGGCGGGGAGCTGTTTTTT. Encoded protein: CASSLPPPGQGYGGELFF.

This chain links TRBV7-3 with TRBJ1-2; a weak D match, TRBD1 (6 bases). With 5 bases removed from V and 1 base from J, the gap between germline ends came to 14 bases. The germline gives CDR1 SGHTA, CDR2 FQGTGA. The CDR3 has 15 residues. The CDR3, as DNA: TGTGCCAGCAGCCCCACAGGGCCTAATAACTATGGCTACACCTTC. Its protein product is CASSPTGPNNYGYTF.

This clonotype has just a few counts. This chain joins TRBV10-3 and TRBJ2-1, with 8 nucleotides matching TRBD1. Germline V gene sequence: CDR1 ENHRY, CDR2 SYGVKD. This CDR3 comprises 15 residues. After removal of 9 bases from V and 0 bases from J, the junction contained 7 bases not matched to a gene. This chain's CDR3 is CAISQGDFSYNEQFF. Written as DNA, the CDR3 is TGTGCCATTTCACAGGGGGACTTCTCCTACAATGAGCAGTTCTTC.

The sample holds a few counts of this clonotype. The chain carries TRBV6-5 and TRBJ2-7; 7 positions agree with TRBD1. Unmatched junction bases numbered 1, after V lost 0 bases and J lost 5 bases. The V gene's germline CDR1 is MNHEY and CDR2 SVGAGI. The CDR3 spans 13 residues. The CDR3, as DNA: TGTGCCAGCAGTTACTCACAGGGGAACGAGCAGTACTTC. Protein product: CASSYSQGNEQYF.

This chain uses TRBV2 with TRBJ2-3; 14 nucleotides match TRBD2. J lost 5 bases, V lost 6 bases, and 7 bases had no gene match. This CDR3 has 16 residues. The germline gives CDR1 SNHLY, CDR2 FYNNEI. The CDR3: CASRGLAGDAEDTQYF. CDR3 bases: TGTGCCAGCAGGGGACTAGCGGGAGATGCCGAAGATACGCAGTATTTT.

As regards this clonotype: A much larger clone differs by one base, so this may be a read error. The chain combines TRBV7-6 with TRBJ1-5; tentatively, D is TRBD1 (5 bases). CDR1 SGHVS and CDR2 FNYEAQ come from the germline V gene. There are 15 residues in the CDR3. Trimming took 3 bases from V and 3 from J, leaving 12 bases between them. The CDR3 reads CASSFGAASNQPQHF. The CDR3 DNA follows: TGTGCCAGCAGCTTCGGGGCGGCGTCCAATCAGCCCCAGCATTTT.

This chain uses TRBV19 with TRBJ1-2; D is perhaps TRBD1 (5 bases). This CDR3 spans 15 amino acids. The V and J ends lost 5 bases and 0 bases respectively, with 13 bases between them. CDR1 and CDR2 (germline): LNHDA, SQIVND (reference sequence). The DNA of the CDR3 is TGTGCCAGTAGTGCTACAGGATTAGCTAACTATGGCTACACCTTC. Protein product: CASSATGLANYGYTF.